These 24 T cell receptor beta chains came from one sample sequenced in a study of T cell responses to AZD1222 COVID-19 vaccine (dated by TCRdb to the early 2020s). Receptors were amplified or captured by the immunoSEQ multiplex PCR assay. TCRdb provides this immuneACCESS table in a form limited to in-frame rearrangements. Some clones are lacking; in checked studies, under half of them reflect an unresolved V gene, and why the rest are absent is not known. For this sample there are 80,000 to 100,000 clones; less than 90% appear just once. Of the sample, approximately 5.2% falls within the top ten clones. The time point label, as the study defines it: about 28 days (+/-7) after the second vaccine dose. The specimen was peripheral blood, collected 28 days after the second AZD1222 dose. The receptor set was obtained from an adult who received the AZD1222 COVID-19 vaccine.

Written as DNA, the CDR3 is TGTGCCAGCAGCCATAACAATCAGCCCCAGCATTTT. Translating gives CASSHNNQPQHF. The rearrangement uses TRBV3-1 (or the pseudogene TRBV3-2) and TRBJ1-5, with D unclear. V lost 3 bases and J lost 3, with 3 bases in between. CDR3 length: 12 residues. The germline gives CDR1 LGHDT, CDR2 YNNKEL (reference sequence).

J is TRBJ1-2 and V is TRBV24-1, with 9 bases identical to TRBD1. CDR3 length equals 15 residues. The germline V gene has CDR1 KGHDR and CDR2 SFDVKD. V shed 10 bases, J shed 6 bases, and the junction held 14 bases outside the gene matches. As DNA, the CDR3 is TGTGCCACAATCACAGGGGGCAGATGCTTTAATGGCTACACCTTC. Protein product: CATITGGRCFNGYTF.

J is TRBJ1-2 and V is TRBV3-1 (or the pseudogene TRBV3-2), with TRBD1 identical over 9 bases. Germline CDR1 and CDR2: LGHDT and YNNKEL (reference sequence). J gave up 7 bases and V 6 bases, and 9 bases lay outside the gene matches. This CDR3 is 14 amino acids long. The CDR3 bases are TGTGCCAGCAGTCGAGCCGGGACAGGGCTTGGCTACACCTTC. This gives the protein CASSRAGTGLGYTF.

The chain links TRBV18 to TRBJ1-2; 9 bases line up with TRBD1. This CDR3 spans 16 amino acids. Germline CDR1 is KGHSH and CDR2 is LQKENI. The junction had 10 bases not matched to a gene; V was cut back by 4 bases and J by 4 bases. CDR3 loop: CASSLGTGTMGYGYTF. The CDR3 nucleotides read TGTGCCAGCTCACTGGGGACAGGGACTATGGGCTATGGCTACACCTTC.

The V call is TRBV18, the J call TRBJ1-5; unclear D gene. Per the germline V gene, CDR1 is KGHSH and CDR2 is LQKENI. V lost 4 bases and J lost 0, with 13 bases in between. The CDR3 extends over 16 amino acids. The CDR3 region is CASSLNDVYSNQPQHF. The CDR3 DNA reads TGTGCCAGCTCACTCAACGACGTCTATAGCAATCAGCCCCAGCATTTT.

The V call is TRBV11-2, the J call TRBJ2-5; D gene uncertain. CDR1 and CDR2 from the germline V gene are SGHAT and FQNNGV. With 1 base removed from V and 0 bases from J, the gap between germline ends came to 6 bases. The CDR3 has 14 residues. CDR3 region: CASSLGWDQETQYF. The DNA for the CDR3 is TGTGCCAGCAGCTTAGGCTGGGACCAAGAGACCCAGTACTTC.

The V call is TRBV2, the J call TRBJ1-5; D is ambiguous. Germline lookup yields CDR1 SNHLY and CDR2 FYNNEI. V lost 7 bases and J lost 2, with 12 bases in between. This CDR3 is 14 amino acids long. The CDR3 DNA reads TGTGCCAGCACCGCGCGTTCGGGCAATCAGCCCCAGCATTTT. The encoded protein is CASTARSGNQPQHF.

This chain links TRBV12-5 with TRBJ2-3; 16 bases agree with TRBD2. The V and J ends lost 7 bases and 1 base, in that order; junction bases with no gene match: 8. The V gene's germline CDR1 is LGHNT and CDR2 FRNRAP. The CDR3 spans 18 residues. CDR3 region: CASASGTSGGAGTDTQYF. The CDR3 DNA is TGTGCTAGTGCCTCAGGGACTAGCGGGGGGGCCGGCACAGATACGCAGTATTTT. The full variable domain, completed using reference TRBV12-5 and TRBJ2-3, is DARVTQTPRHKVTEMGQEVTMRCQPILGHNTVFWYRQTMMQGLELLAYFRNRAPLDDSGMPKDRFSAEMPDATLATLKIQPSEPRDSAVYFCASASGTSGGAGTDTQYFGPGTRLTVL.

This CDR3 is CASSLWQTGGAGYTF. CDR3 in DNA: TGTGCCAGCAGTTTATGGCAGACAGGGGGAGCTGGCTACACCTTC. V is TRBV27 and J is TRBJ1-2; the match to TRBD1 covers 9 bases. The germline V gene has CDR1 MNHEY and CDR2 SMNVEV (reference sequence). Trimming took 1 base from V and 7 from J; bases not matched to a gene: 7. This CDR3 comprises 15 residues.

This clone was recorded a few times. CDR3: CASSNDRTLTF. The CDR3 DNA reads TGTGCCAGTAGTAACGACAGGACCCTCACCTTC. This sequence joins TRBV19 and TRBJ1-2, with D maybe TRBD1 (6 bases). This CDR3 is 11 amino acids long. CDR1 and CDR2 from the germline V gene are LNHDA and SQIVND (reference sequence). The germline V and J ends were trimmed by 4 bases and 13 bases, with 13 bases remaining between them. Full variable domain (rest looked up from reference TRBV19 and TRBJ1-2): DGGITQSPKYLFRKEGQNVTLSCEQNLNHDAMYWYRQDPGQGLRLIYYSQIVNDFQKGDIAEGYSVSREKKESFPLTVTSAQKNPTAFYLCASSNDRTLTFGSGTRLTVV.

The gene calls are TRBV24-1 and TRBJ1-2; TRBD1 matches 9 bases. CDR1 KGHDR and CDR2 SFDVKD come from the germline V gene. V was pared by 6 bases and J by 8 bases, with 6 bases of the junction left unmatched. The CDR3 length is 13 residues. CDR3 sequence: CATSSGQGIGYTF. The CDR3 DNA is TGTGCCACCAGTTCTGGACAGGGGATCGGCTACACCTTC.

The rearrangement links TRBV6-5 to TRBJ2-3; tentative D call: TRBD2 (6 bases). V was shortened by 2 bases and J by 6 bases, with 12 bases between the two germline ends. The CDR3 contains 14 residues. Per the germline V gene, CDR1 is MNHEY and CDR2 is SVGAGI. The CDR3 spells CASSYAGPGDTQYF. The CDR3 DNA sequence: TGTGCCAGCAGTTACGCGGGGCCGGGGGATACGCAGTATTTT.

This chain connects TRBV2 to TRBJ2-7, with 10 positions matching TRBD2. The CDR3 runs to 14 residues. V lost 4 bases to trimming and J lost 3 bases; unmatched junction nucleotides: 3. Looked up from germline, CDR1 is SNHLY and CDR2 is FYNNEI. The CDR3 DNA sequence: TGTGCCAGCAGTGTTAGCGGGGGGCGCTACGAGCAGTACTTC. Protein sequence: CASSVSGGRYEQYF.

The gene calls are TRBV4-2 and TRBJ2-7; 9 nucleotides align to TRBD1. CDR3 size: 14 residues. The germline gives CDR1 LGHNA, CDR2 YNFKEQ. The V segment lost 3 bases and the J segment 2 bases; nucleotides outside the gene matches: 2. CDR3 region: CASSQGTGTYEQYF. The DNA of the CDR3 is TGTGCCAGCAGCCAGGGGACAGGGACCTACGAGCAGTACTTC.

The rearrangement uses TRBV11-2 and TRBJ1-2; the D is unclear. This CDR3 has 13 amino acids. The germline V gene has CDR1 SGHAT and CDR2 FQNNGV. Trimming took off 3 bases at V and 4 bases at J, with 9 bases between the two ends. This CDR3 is CASSFSTSYGYTF. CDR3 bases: TGTGCCAGCAGCTTTTCAACATCCTATGGCTACACCTTC.

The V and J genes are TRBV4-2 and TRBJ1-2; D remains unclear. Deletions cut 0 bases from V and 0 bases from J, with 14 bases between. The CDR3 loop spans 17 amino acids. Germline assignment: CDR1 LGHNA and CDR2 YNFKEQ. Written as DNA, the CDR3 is TGTGCCAGCAGCCAAGATCTTCCTTGGGAAACTAACTATGGCTACACCTTC. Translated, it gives CASSQDLPWETNYGYTF.

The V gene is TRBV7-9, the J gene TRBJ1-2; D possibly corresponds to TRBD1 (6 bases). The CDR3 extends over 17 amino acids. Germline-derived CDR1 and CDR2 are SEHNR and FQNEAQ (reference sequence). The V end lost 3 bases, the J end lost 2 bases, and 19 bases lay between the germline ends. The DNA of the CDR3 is TGTGCCAGCAGCTTTAGTGCGGGGGCGGGTGCGAACTATGGCTACACCTTC. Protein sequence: CASSFSAGAGANYGYTF.

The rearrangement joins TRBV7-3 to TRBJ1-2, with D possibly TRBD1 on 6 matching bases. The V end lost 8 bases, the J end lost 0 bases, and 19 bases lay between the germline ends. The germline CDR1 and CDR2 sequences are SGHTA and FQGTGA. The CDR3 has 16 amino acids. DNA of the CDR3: TGTGCCAGCGGAAAACAGGGTGCCCTTACTAACTATGGCTACACCTTC. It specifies CASGKQGALTNYGYTF. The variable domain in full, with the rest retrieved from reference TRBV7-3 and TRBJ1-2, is GAGVSQTPSNKVTEKGKYVELRCDPISGHTALYWYRQSLGQGPEFLIYFQGTGAADDSGLPNDRFFAVRPEGSVSTLKIQRTERGDSAVYLCASGKQGALTNYGYTFGSGTRLTVV.

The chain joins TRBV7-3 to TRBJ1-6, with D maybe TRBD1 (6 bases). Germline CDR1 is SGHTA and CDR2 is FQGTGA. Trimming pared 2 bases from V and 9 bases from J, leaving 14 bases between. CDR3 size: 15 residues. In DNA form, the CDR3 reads TGTGCCAGCAGCTTAGGGGGGCTACGAGGTTCACCCCTCCACTTT. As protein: CASSLGGLRGSPLHF.

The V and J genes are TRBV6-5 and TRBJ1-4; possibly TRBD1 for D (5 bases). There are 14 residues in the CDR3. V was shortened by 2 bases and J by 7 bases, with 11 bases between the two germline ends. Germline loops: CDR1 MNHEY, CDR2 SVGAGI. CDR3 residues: CASSYTPGTEKLFF. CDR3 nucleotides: TGTGCCAGCAGTTACACCCCGGGGACTGAAAAACTGTTTTTT.

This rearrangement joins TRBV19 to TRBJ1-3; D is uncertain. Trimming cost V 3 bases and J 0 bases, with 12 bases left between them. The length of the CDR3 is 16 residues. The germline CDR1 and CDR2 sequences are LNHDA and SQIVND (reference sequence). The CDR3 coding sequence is TGTGCCAGTAGTATCGGGAGCCAAACCTCTGGAAACACCATATATTTT. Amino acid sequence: CASSIGSQTSGNTIYF. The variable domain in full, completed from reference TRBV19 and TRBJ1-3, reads DGGITQSPKYLFRKEGQNVTLSCEQNLNHDAMYWYRQDPGQGLRLIYYSQIVNDFQKGDIAEGYSVSREKKESFPLTVTSAQKNPTAFYLCASSIGSQTSGNTIYFGEGSWLTVV.

CDR3 sequence (DNA): TGTGCCAGCCGCCAAGAGGGGAACACCGGGGAGCTGTTTTTT. Its translation: CASRQEGNTGELFF. The gene calls are TRBV9 and TRBJ2-2, with D possibly matching TRBD2 (5 bases). V shed 7 bases and J shed 1 base, with 11 bases lying between them. CDR1 SGDLS and CDR2 YYNGEE come from the germline V gene. The CDR3 is 14 residues long.

This chain's CDR3 is CASRPGLAGETQYF. The CDR3 DNA follows: TGCGCCAGCAGACCGGGTCTAGCGGGAGAGACCCAGTACTTC. The chain carries TRBV5-1 and TRBJ2-5, with 8 nucleotides matching TRBD2. Germline loops: CDR1 SGHRS, CDR2 YFSETQ. V gave up 5 bases and J gave up 4 bases; unmatched junction bases: 7. There are 14 residues in the CDR3.

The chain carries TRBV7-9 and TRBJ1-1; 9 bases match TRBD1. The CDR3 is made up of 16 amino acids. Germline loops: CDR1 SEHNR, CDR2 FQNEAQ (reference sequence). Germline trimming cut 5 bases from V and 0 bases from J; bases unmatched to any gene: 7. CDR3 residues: CASSPGTGRLNTEAFF. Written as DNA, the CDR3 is TGTGCCAGCAGCCCCGGGACAGGGAGGTTGAACACTGAAGCTTTCTTT.